The 18 T cell receptor beta chains listed next were all sequenced from one sample in a study of OX40 agonist ivuxolimab in advanced cancers. The library relied on the immunoSEQ multiplex PCR assay. As stored in TCRdb, this immuneACCESS dataset retains in-frame rearrangements with V and J assigned. A fraction of the clones does not appear; measured against another copy, unresolved V genes explain less than half of the discrepancy, and the remainder lacks a known reason. A total of about 79,000 clones appear in this sample, 90% of them only once. Less than 0.35% of the sample is taken by the ten largest. The source was CD4+ or CD8+ T cells sorted from blood, collected in a trial of the OX40 agonist ivuxolimab. These receptor sequences come from an adult with an advanced solid tumor such as melanoma, head and neck, liver or kidney cancer.

V gene TRBV28 combines with J gene TRBJ1-2; unclear D gene. Germline V gene lookup returns CDR1 MDHEN and CDR2 SYDVKM. This CDR3 has 15 amino acids. V lost 6 bases and J lost 2, with 16 bases in between. For the CDR3, the DNA is TGTGCCAGCAGACGAACCGGAGGGTCCAACTATGGCTACACCTTC. Protein product: CASRRTGGSNYGYTF.

This clone was recorded only once. The chain uses TRBV10-3 and TRBJ1-1, with D possibly being TRBD1 (6 bases). CDR1 and CDR2 (germline): ENHRY, SYGVKD. V was pared by 4 bases and J by 1 base, with 10 bases between. CDR3 length: 14 amino acids. CDR3 bases: TGTGCCATCAGTGGCACAGGGACGAACACTGAAGCTTTCTTT. Translation gives CAISGTGTNTEAFF.

The chain uses TRBV7-9 and TRBJ1-4; possible D gene TRBD1, 5 bases. The V gene's germline CDR1 is SEHNR and CDR2 FQNEAQ (reference sequence). V was cut by 5 bases and J by 8 bases, with 15 bases left in between. This CDR3 comprises 14 residues. In DNA form, the CDR3 reads TGTGCCAGCAGCCGGGGACTCCCGTTGGAAAAACTGTTTTTT. Translation gives CASSRGLPLEKLFF. Looking up the rest from reference TRBV7-9 and TRBJ1-4 gives the full variable domain: DTGVSQNPRHKITKRGQNVTFRCDPISEHNRLYWYRQTLGQGPEFLTYFQNEAQLEKSRLLSDRFSAERPKGSFSTLEIQRTEQGDSAMYLCASSRGLPLEKLFFGSGTQLSVL.

The gene calls are TRBV9 and TRBJ2-3, with TRBD2 identical over 7 bases. The CDR3 spans 15 residues. Germline CDR1 and CDR2: SGDLS and YYNGEE. Losses at the gene ends were 0 bases for V and 4 bases for J; bases not matched to a gene: 5. In DNA form, the CDR3 reads TGTGCCAGCAGCGTAGCCGGGGGGATCGCAGATACGCAGTATTTT. Amino acids: CASSVAGGIADTQYF.

This chain joins TRBV7-2 and TRBJ1-2; D ambiguous. CDR3 length: 13 residues. CDR1 SGHTA and CDR2 FQGNSA come from the germline V gene. The V and J ends lost 0 bases and 4 bases respectively, with 6 bases between them. CDR3 amino acids: CASSLAAGYGYTF. The CDR3 DNA reads TGTGCCAGCAGCTTAGCGGCAGGCTATGGCTACACCTTC. Full variable domain (rest looked up from reference TRBV7-2 and TRBJ1-2): GAGVSQSPSNKVTEKGKDVELRCDPISGHTALYWYRQSLGQGLEFLIYFQGNSAPDKSGLPSDRFSAERTGGSVSTLTIQRTQQEDSAVYLCASSLAAGYGYTFGSGTRLTVV.

The rearrangement joins TRBV10-3 to TRBJ1-2; perhaps TRBD1 as D (5 bases). CDR3 size: 16 residues. V was clipped by 0 bases and J by 4 bases, with 15 bases between them. The germline V gene encodes CDR1 ENHRY and CDR2 SYGVKD. The CDR3 here is CAISESGVGRVYGYTF. Here the CDR3 DNA reads TGTGCCATCAGTGAGTCGGGGGTAGGCAGGGTCTATGGCTACACCTTC.

The V and J genes are TRBV6-4 and TRBJ1-1, with TRBD1 matching 8 bases. Germline loops: CDR1 MRHNA, CDR2 SNTAGT. The CDR3 runs 13 residues. The V segment lost 6 bases and the J segment 3 bases; nucleotides outside the gene matches: 3. CDR3 nucleotide sequence: TGTGCCAGCAGGAAACAGGGGGACACTGAAGCTTTCTTT. This gives the protein CASRKQGDTEAFF.

The chain employs TRBV6-5 and TRBJ2-7; the D call may be TRBD1 or TRBD2 (5 bases each). Germline V gene sequence: CDR1 MNHEY, CDR2 SVGAGI. V lost 7 bases, J lost 4 bases, and 11 bases lay in between. The CDR3 runs 12 residues. The CDR3 loop reads CASTGPSYEQYF. CDR3 nucleotide sequence: TGTGCCAGCACGGGACCCTCTTACGAGCAGTACTTC.

The chain combines TRBV28 with TRBJ1-2; TRBD1 might be the D (6 bases). Trimming pared 6 bases from V and 0 bases from J, leaving 8 bases between. The CDR3 is 13 amino acids. The V gene's germline CDR1 is MDHEN and CDR2 SYDVKM. CDR3 DNA sequence: TGTGCCAGCAGGGACAGAGCTAACTATGGCTACACCTTC. It is translated as CASRDRANYGYTF.

This CDR3 reads CASSLVAGARNTEAFF. The CDR3 region has the DNA TGCGCCAGCAGCTTGGTAGCAGGGGCGCGGAACACTGAAGCTTTCTTT. This rearrangement joins TRBV5-1 to TRBJ1-1, with a weak D call TRBD1 (6 bases). V lost 0 bases to trimming and J lost 1 base, with 13 bases between them. The germline V gene has CDR1 SGHRS and CDR2 YFSETQ. The CDR3 consists of 16 residues. The full variable domain, in which reference TRBV5-1 and TRBJ1-1 provide the parts outside the CDR3, is KAGVTQTPRYLIKTRGQQVTLSCSPISGHRSVSWYQQTPGQGLQFLFEYFSETQRNKGNFPGRFSGRQFSNSRSEMNVSTLELGDSALYLCASSLVAGARNTEAFFGQGTRLTVV.

The V and J genes are TRBV6-4 and TRBJ1-1, with 8 bases fitting TRBD1. Trimming cost V 0 bases and J 6 bases; bases outside gene matches: 6. The germline gives CDR1 MRHNA, CDR2 SNTAGT. The CDR3 contains 15 residues. The CDR3 DNA is TGTGCCAGCAGTGACTCTAACAGGGGGGTCGCTGAAGCTTTCTTT. Its translation is CASSDSNRGVAEAFF.

The chain joins TRBV9 to TRBJ2-2; 7 nucleotides align to TRBD1. CDR1 is SGDLS, CDR2 YYNGEE, per germline. This CDR3 spans 16 amino acids. Trimming removed 0 bases from V and 4 bases from J; junction bases left unmatched: 6. This CDR3 is CASSVEVQGVTGELFF. The CDR3 DNA sequence: TGTGCCAGCAGCGTAGAAGTTCAGGGGGTCACCGGGGAGCTGTTTTTT.

V gene TRBV5-1 combines with J gene TRBJ1-1; D is unclear. The CDR3 covers 16 residues. The germline V gene encodes CDR1 SGHRS and CDR2 YFSETQ. Trimming took off 6 bases at V and 1 base at J, with 19 bases between the two ends. Here the CDR3 DNA reads TGCGCCAGCACCCCCCTACGAGTTGACAAGAACACTGAAGCTTTCTTT. Its protein is CASTPLRVDKNTEAFF.

This clone was observed a single time. The genes are TRBV25-1 and TRBJ1-1; D remains unclear. Trimming took 1 base from V and 2 from J, leaving 8 bases between them. There are 14 residues in the CDR3. CDR1 MGHDK and CDR2 SYGVNS come from the germline V gene. The CDR3 region has the DNA TGTGCCAGCAGTGAATTAGCACAAAACACTGAAGCTTTCTTT. The encoded protein is CASSELAQNTEAFF.

The J gene is TRBJ1-2, the V gene TRBV6-6; D is unclear. Germline V lookup: CDR1 MNHNY, CDR2 SVGAGI (reference sequence). V shed 2 bases and J shed 2 bases, with 12 bases lying between them. The CDR3 covers 15 residues. The CDR3 spells CASSYLGQANYGYTF. CDR3 bases: TGTGCCAGCAGTTACCTCGGGCAGGCCAACTATGGCTACACCTTC.

The chain carries TRBV4-2 and TRBJ2-3; D may be TRBD2 (7 bases). Looked up from germline, CDR1 is LGHNA and CDR2 is YNFKEQ. CDR3 length: 15 amino acids. Trimming took 1 base from V and 5 from J, leaving 13 bases between them. In DNA form, the CDR3 reads TGTGCCAGCAGCCAAGTCGGGGGCGGGGGAGATACGCAGTATTTT. Translated, it gives CASSQVGGGGDTQYF.

V is TRBV9 and J is TRBJ1-3; TRBD1 matches 7 bases. The germline CDR1 and CDR2 sequences are SGDLS and YYNGEE. This CDR3 has 18 residues. V shed 1 base, J shed 0 bases, and the junction held 10 bases outside the gene matches. In DNA form, the CDR3 reads TGTGCCAGCAGCGTACGGGACAGCATACTAGGCTCTGGAAACACCATATATTTT. Its protein is CASSVRDSILGSGNTIYF.

The CDR3 nucleotides are TGTGCCAGCAGCTTGTCAGGGGGCGTTGATTCACCCCTCCACTTT. Its translation is CASSLSGGVDSPLHF. The V and J genes are TRBV5-4 and TRBJ1-6; 8 nucleotides agree with TRBD1. This CDR3 spans 15 amino acids. V shed 1 base, J shed 8 bases, and the junction held 5 bases outside the gene matches. CDR1 SGHNT and CDR2 YYREEE come from the germline V gene (reference sequence).